These 27 T cell receptor beta chains were all obtained from the same sample, sequenced in a study of cytomegalovirus exposure and HLA in healthy donors. PCR was performed using 60 Vbeta and 13 Jbeta primers. Measured with immunoSEQ multiplex PCR; TCRdb has only the in-frame clones, and not every one. Altogether about 130,000 clones are present, 78% being singletons, with the ten largest covering approximately 10%. Sequenced material: PBMCs. These receptors were obtained from a man aged 25 to 40 in good health and CMV-seropositive.

The sample holds a few counts of this clone. The J gene is TRBJ2-7, the V gene TRBV11-3; the match to TRBD2 covers 10 bases. Unmatched junction bases numbered 5, after V lost 5 bases and J lost 4 bases. This CDR3 is built from 14 residues. CDR1 is SGHNT, CDR2 YENEEA, per germline. In DNA, the CDR3 is TGTGCCAGCAGCAAGGAGACTAGCGGGTACGAGCAGTACTTC. It codes for CASSKETSGYEQYF.

There are a few counts of this clone. This rearrangement joins TRBV4-1 to TRBJ2-2; D remains unclear. The V end lost 0 bases, the J end lost 7 bases, and 15 bases lay between the germline ends. Germline-derived CDR1 and CDR2 are MGHRA and YSYEKL. The CDR3 spans 16 residues. The CDR3 nucleotides read TGCGCCAGCAGCCAAGATCGGTATCAATCGCGCGGGGAGCTGTTTTTT. Protein product: CASSQDRYQSRGELFF.

The CDR3 region has the DNA TGTGCCAGCAGTTACTCAAGCAGGGGTTACGAGCAGTACTTC. Amino acids: CASSYSSRGYEQYF. The chain carries TRBV6-5 and TRBJ2-7; weak D call: TRBD1 (6 bases). The V and J ends lost 0 bases and 4 bases respectively, with 10 bases between them. This CDR3 has 14 amino acids. The germline CDR1 and CDR2 sequences are MNHEY and SVGAGI.

The chain links TRBV29-1 to TRBJ1-4, with D possibly TRBD1 on 6 matching bases. Trimming took 7 bases from V and 4 from J, leaving 13 bases between them. CDR1 is SQVTM, CDR2 ANQGSEA, per germline. This CDR3 is built from 13 residues. DNA of the CDR3: TGCAGCGGCCAGGGGTTTGGTAATGAAAAACTGTTTTTT. Protein sequence: CSGQGFGNEKLFF.

The chain combines TRBV28 with TRBJ1-5; no definite D call. V was cut by 5 bases and J by 7 bases, with 15 bases left in between. The germline gives CDR1 MDHEN, CDR2 SYDVKM. The CDR3 has 14 residues. CDR3 sequence reads: CASSLDTLGQPQHF. The CDR3 region has the DNA TGTGCCAGCAGTCTTGACACTTTAGGCCAGCCCCAGCATTTT.

About this clone: A read error may produce the germline difference seen at one junction end. J is TRBJ2-5 and V is TRBV9; D remains unclear. The CDR3 contains 15 residues. In germline, CDR1 is SGDLS, CDR2 YYNGEE. For the CDR3, the DNA is TGTGTCAGCAGCGTAGCTACATCGGAGCAAGAGACCCAGTACTTC. Translation: CVSSVATSEQETQYF.

The J gene is TRBJ1-2, the V gene TRBV7-9, with D unclear. Germline CDR1 and CDR2: SEHNR and FQNEAQ (reference sequence). The CDR3 has 12 amino acids. The V end was cut by 5 bases, the J end by 1 base, with 5 bases between. Here the CDR3 DNA reads TGTGCCAGCAGCCCCCATAACTATGGCTACACCTTC. It yields the protein CASSPHNYGYTF.

The V and J genes are TRBV19 and TRBJ1-5; D is uncertain. The V gene lost 7 bases and the J gene lost 5 bases, with 18 bases spanning the gap. CDR3 size: 15 residues. Per the germline V gene, CDR1 is LNHDA and CDR2 is SQIVND (reference sequence). CDR3 DNA sequence: TGTGCCAGTAATCCCGCGCGGTTCGAGGATCAGCCCCAGCATTTT. It yields the protein CASNPARFEDQPQHF.

This chain links TRBV9 with TRBJ1-2; D gene ambiguous. The V and J ends lost 0 bases and 1 base respectively, with 13 bases between them. Germline lookup yields CDR1 SGDLS and CDR2 YYNGEE. The CDR3 runs to 16 residues. In DNA, the CDR3 is TGTGCCAGCAGCGTAGGCGAGGGTCTCGTTAACTATGGCTACACCTTC. Translating gives CASSVGEGLVNYGYTF.

This chain links TRBV5-6 with TRBJ2-1, with D uncertain. In germline, CDR1 is SGHDT, CDR2 YYEEEE. V gave up 0 bases and J gave up 6 bases, with 16 bases separating them. This CDR3 spans 16 amino acids. The DNA for the CDR3 is TGTGCCAGCAGCTTGGTACCGGTGGGTCCTAGCAATGAGCAGTTCTTC. This gives the protein CASSLVPVGPSNEQFF. The full variable domain, rest sourced from reference TRBV5-6 and TRBJ2-1, is DAGVTQSPTHLIKTRGQQVTLRCSPKSGHDTVSWYQQALGQGPQFIFQYYEEEERQRGNFPDRFSGHQFPNYSSELNVNALLLGDSALYLCASSLVPVGPSNEQFFGPGTRLTVL.

The rearrangement joins TRBV9 to TRBJ1-5; 8 bases are shared with TRBD1. The germline CDR1 and CDR2 sequences are SGDLS and YYNGEE. The CDR3 contains 16 residues. Trimming cost V 4 bases and J 1 base; bases outside gene matches: 7. The CDR3 DNA follows: TGTGCCAGCAGCTCCGGACAGGGTGGCAGCAATCAGCCCCAGCATTTT. Translating gives CASSSGQGGSNQPQHF.

This chain uses TRBV27 with TRBJ2-1; 7 bases align to TRBD2. V lost 4 bases and J lost 8; bases outside the gene matches: 11. The CDR3 extends over 15 amino acids. Germline V gene lookup returns CDR1 MNHEY and CDR2 SMNVEV (reference sequence). The CDR3 coding sequence is TGTGCCAGCAGTTCGGCTAGCGGCCTTTGGGATGAGCAGTTCTTC. Its protein product is CASSSASGLWDEQFF.

The rearrangement uses TRBV29-1 and TRBJ2-1, with TRBD2 matching 7 bases. The germline V gene encodes CDR1 SQVTM and CDR2 ANQGSEA. CDR3 length equals 15 residues. The J segment lost 1 base and the V segment lost 6 bases, leaving 9 bases of the junction unmatched. The chain's CDR3 is CSVPGLGYSYNEQFF. The CDR3 DNA sequence: TGCAGCGTGCCCGGACTAGGCTATTCCTACAATGAGCAGTTCTTC.

This clone was counted a few times. The DNA for the CDR3 is TGCAGCGTTGACACGGGAGGCCGAACAGATACGCAGTATTTT. Its protein is CSVDTGGRTDTQYF. V is TRBV29-1 and J is TRBJ2-3; 7 bases are shared with TRBD2. CDR1 and CDR2 from the germline V gene are SQVTM and ANQGSEA. V was pared by 3 bases and J by 3 bases, with 6 bases of the junction left unmatched. This CDR3 has 14 residues.

The chain employs TRBV10-2 and TRBJ2-7; 9 bases map to TRBD1. The CDR3 has 16 residues. V lost 3 bases and J lost 3; bases outside the gene matches: 9. Germline V CDR1 and CDR2: WSHSY, SAAADI. The CDR3 loop is CASSDLGTGTFYEQYF. CDR3 in DNA: TGCGCCAGCAGTGACCTCGGGACAGGGACGTTCTACGAGCAGTACTTC.

The rearrangement joins TRBV9 to TRBJ2-2; 11 nucleotides match TRBD1. J gave up 6 bases and V 5 bases, and 9 bases lay outside the gene matches. The CDR3 is 16 amino acids. Germline V gene data show CDR1 as SGDLS and CDR2 as YYNGEE. The CDR3 loop reads CASSGSGTGGSGELFF. Here the CDR3 DNA reads TGTGCCAGCAGTGGTTCCGGGACAGGGGGTTCCGGGGAGCTGTTTTTT.

As DNA, the CDR3 is TGTGCCAGCAGTGAAGGGCTAGCGGGAAAGTATTTT. Translating gives CASSEGLAGKYF. The J gene is TRBJ2-3, the V gene TRBV2; 9 bases are a match to TRBD2. Germline CDR1 is SNHLY and CDR2 is FYNNEI. The CDR3 covers 12 residues. V trimming: 1 base; J trimming: 13 bases; junction bases outside the gene matches: 3.

This clone was detected only a few times. The rearrangement joins TRBV2 to TRBJ2-1; 10 bases fit TRBD2. Germline V gene sequence: CDR1 SNHLY, CDR2 FYNNEI. CDR3 length: 15 residues. V dropped 1 base and J dropped 8; count of bases not matched to a gene: 5. The CDR3: CASSEDPSGSYEQFF. CDR3 bases: TGTGCCAGCAGTGAAGACCCTAGCGGGAGCTATGAGCAGTTCTTC. The full variable domain, rest sourced from reference TRBV2 and TRBJ2-1, is EPEVTQTPSHQVTQMGQEVILRCVPISNHLYFYWYRQILGQKVEFLVSFYNNEISEKSEIFDDQFSVERPDGSNFTLKIRSTKLEDSAMYFCASSEDPSGSYEQFFGPGTRLTVL.

J is TRBJ2-1 and V is TRBV27; TRBD1 matches at 10 bases. The length of the CDR3 is 16 residues. The V gene end was trimmed by 5 bases and the J gene end by 1 base; junction bases not matched to a gene: 5. CDR1 MNHEY and CDR2 SMNVEV come from the germline V gene (reference sequence). The CDR3 spells CASSLWDRGSYNEQFF. The CDR3 DNA sequence: TGTGCCAGCAGTCTCTGGGACAGGGGTTCCTACAATGAGCAGTTCTTC.

The chain links TRBV15 to TRBJ2-5, with 8 bases that match TRBD2. Trimming removed 0 bases from V and 5 bases from J; junction bases left unmatched: 8. Germline V gene data show CDR1 as LNHNV and CDR2 as YYDKDF (reference sequence). There are 16 residues in the CDR3. The CDR3 loop is CATSRDLAGRWETQYF. CDR3 in DNA: TGTGCCACCAGCAGAGATCTAGCGGGCCGCTGGGAGACCCAGTACTTC.

The DNA of the CDR3 is TGTGCCAGCTCACCCGGGACAGGGGGGATAAACGAGCAGTACTTC. Its translation is CASSPGTGGINEQYF. J is TRBJ2-7 and V is TRBV18; 11 bases map to TRBD1. The CDR3 is 15 residues long. Germline assignment: CDR1 KGHSH and CDR2 LQKENI. V shed 3 bases and J 5 bases; nucleotides not matched to a gene: 6.

The CDR3 loop is CASRLGRGRGYTF. CDR3 in DNA: TGTGCCAGCAGGTTGGGGCGGGGGAGGGGCTACACCTTC. The V and J genes are TRBV27 and TRBJ1-2, with TRBD1 as a possible D gene (5 bases). CDR3 length: 13 residues. The germline V gene encodes CDR1 MNHEY and CDR2 SMNVEV (reference sequence). V gave up 6 bases and J gave up 8 bases, with 16 bases separating them.

Here the CDR3 DNA reads TGTGCCAGCACGTCCGGCGCGCAGGGGGCCGACGAGCAGTACTTC. Its translation is CASTSGAQGADEQYF. The chain employs TRBV28 and TRBJ2-7; 8 bases match TRBD1. The CDR3 length is 15 residues. Unmatched junction bases numbered 13, after V lost 7 bases and J lost 5 bases. Germline V gene sequence: CDR1 MDHEN, CDR2 SYDVKM.

This chain links TRBV5-1 with TRBJ1-1; 8 positions match TRBD1. Per the germline V gene, CDR1 is SGHRS and CDR2 is YFSETQ. V trimming: 4 bases; J trimming: 0 bases; junction bases outside the gene matches: 8. The CDR3 length is 16 residues. This CDR3 is CASSGLTGVMNTEAFF. CDR3 bases: TGCGCCAGCAGCGGCTTGACAGGGGTCATGAACACTGAAGCTTTCTTT.

The rearrangement links TRBV5-1 to TRBJ2-7, with 10 bases that match TRBD2. V trimming: 4 bases; J trimming: 4 bases; junction bases outside the gene matches: 11. From germline, CDR1 is SGHRS and CDR2 YFSETQ. This CDR3 spans 16 amino acids. The CDR3 DNA reads as TGCGCCAGCAGCACAGCGCCGGGACTAGCGAGTTACGAGCAGTACTTC. Residues: CASSTAPGLASYEQYF.

The rearrangement uses TRBV19 and TRBJ1-5; 8 bases map to TRBD1. V lost 5 bases to trimming and J lost 4 bases; unmatched junction nucleotides: 1. CDR1 is LNHDA, CDR2 SQIVND, per germline (reference sequence). The CDR3 contains 13 residues. The chain's CDR3 is CASSYRGNQPQHF. The CDR3 coding sequence is TGTGCCAGTAGTTACAGGGGGAATCAGCCCCAGCATTTT.

This clone has a single count. For the CDR3, the DNA is TGCGCCAGCAGCCCATGGGACAGGGACAATCAGCCCCAGCATTTT. Amino acids: CASSPWDRDNQPQHF. The chain uses TRBV5-1 and TRBJ1-5, with TRBD1 matching 9 bases. J lost 3 bases, V lost 4 bases, and 5 bases had no gene match. Germline V gives CDR1 SGHRS, CDR2 YFSETQ. The CDR3 loop spans 15 amino acids. The variable domain in full, with the rest retrieved from reference TRBV5-1 and TRBJ1-5, is KAGVTQTPRYLIKTRGQQVTLSCSPISGHRSVSWYQQTPGQGLQFLFEYFSETQRNKGNFPGRFSGRQFSNSRSEMNVSTLELGDSALYLCASSPWDRDNQPQHFGDGTRLSIL.